The 30 T cell receptor beta chains listed next were all sequenced from one sample in a study of low-dose radiotherapy and immunotherapy resistance in tumors. Gene-specific TRAV and TRBV primers were used for first-strand cDNA, covering alpha and beta chains. TCR amplification involved 20 PCR cycles with a constant-region primer and V-primer adapter. TCRdb independently ran MiXCR on the reads; one entry per CDR3 protein. The sample holds 35,000 to 45,000 distinct CDR3 sequences; less than 30% are singletons and the top ten take about 9.5%. The time point is: after trial treatment. Treatment defined: LDRT plus nivolumab, ipilimumab, low-dose cyclophosphamide and aspirin (RACIN trial). Sequences were derived from PBMCs, sampled after low-dose radiotherapy plus immunotherapy. The receptors originated from a male donor with prostate cancer.

The chain links TRBV7-3 to TRBJ2-2; TRBD1 aligns across 7 bases. V was clipped by 7 bases and J by 1 base; unmatched bases: 12. The CDR3 is 17 amino acids. In germline, CDR1 is SGHTA, CDR2 FQGTGA. The CDR3 is CASIPTSRTGNTGELFF. Here the CDR3 DNA reads TGTGCCAGCATCCCGACAAGCCGGACAGGGAACACCGGGGAGCTGTTTTTT.

The chain has TRBV6-6 and TRBJ1-2; D unclear. CDR1 is MNHNY, CDR2 SVGAGI, per germline (reference sequence). The CDR3 is 11 residues long. CDR3 in DNA: TGTGTTAGCAGCATCGAAAAGGGCTACACCTTC. Translated, it gives CVSSIEKGYTF.

The chain combines TRBV7-2 with TRBJ1-2; 8 nucleotides agree with TRBD1. The V segment lost 8 bases and the J segment 5 bases; nucleotides outside the gene matches: 4. The germline gives CDR1 SGHTA, CDR2 FQGNSA. CDR3 length equals 12 residues. CDR3: CASARTGYGYTF. The CDR3 DNA reads TGTGCCAGCGCCCGGACAGGGTATGGCTACACCTTC.

This chain connects TRBV24-1 to TRBJ1-2, with a possible D match to TRBD1 (5 bases). CDR3 length: 16 residues. Between the trimmed V and J ends, which lost 2 bases and 0 bases, there was a span of 12 bases. The germline gives CDR1 KGHDR, CDR2 SFDVKD. In nucleotides, the CDR3 is TGTGCCACCAGTGATTCGAGACAGCCTTCTAACTATGGCTACACCTTC. This translates into CATSDSRQPSNYGYTF.

This clonotype has ten or more counts. The chain links TRBV30 to TRBJ2-1; 15 bases agree with TRBD2. The CDR3 spans 19 residues. V lost 3 bases to trimming and J lost 0 bases; unmatched junction nucleotides: 9. Germline V lookup: CDR1 GTSNPN, CDR2 SVGIG (reference sequence). The CDR3 nucleotides are TGTGCCTGGAGGGGGGGGACTAGCGGGGGGTCCGTCTCCTACAATGAGCAGTTCTTC. Translating it yields CAWRGGTSGGSVSYNEQFF.

With regard to this clonotype: This may be a read error, as it is one base from a much larger clone. The V call is TRBV2, the J call TRBJ2-7; D uncertain. The CDR3 spans 13 residues. V was trimmed by 6 bases and J by 3 bases, leaving 12 bases between them. CDR1 is SNHLY, CDR2 FYNNEI, per germline. The CDR3 reads CASREPNDYEQYF. The CDR3 nucleotides are TGTGCCAGCAGGGAACCTAACGACTACGAGCAGTACTTC.

This clonotype was observed a handful of times. The likely explanation is a read error, given a far larger clone one base away. The rearrangement joins TRBV7-9 to TRBJ2-1; 10 bases line up with TRBD2. The V and J ends lost 5 bases and 10 bases, in that order; junction bases with no gene match: 14. Germline CDR1 reads SEHNR; CDR2 reads FQNEAQ (reference sequence). The CDR3 sequence is 16 residues long. CDR3 region: CASSPPLAGVSYEQFF. The CDR3 coding sequence is TGTGCCAGCAGCCCGCCCCTAGCGGGGGTATCCTACGAGCAGTTCTTC.

Many counts were recorded for this clonotype. The chain has TRBV5-4 and TRBJ1-1; weak D call: TRBD1 (5 bases). This CDR3 comprises 13 residues. Germline CDR1 is SGHNT and CDR2 is YYREEE (reference sequence). V dropped 6 bases and J dropped 2 bases, with 11 bases sitting between them. CDR3: CASNPDTNTEAFF. CDR3 coding DNA: TGTGCCAGCAACCCGGACACAAACACTGAAGCTTTCTTT.

This clonotype was found many times. This rearrangement joins TRBV3-1 to TRBJ2-2; D ambiguous. In germline, CDR1 is LGHDT, CDR2 YNNKEL (reference sequence). There are 12 residues in the CDR3. Trimming took off 7 bases at V and 6 bases at J, with 9 bases between the two ends. The chain's CDR3 is CASNKLAGELFF. DNA for the CDR3: TGTGCCAGCAATAAGCTAGCCGGGGAGCTGTTTTTT. The full variable domain, with the rest looked up from reference TRBV3-1 and TRBJ2-2, is DTAVSQTPKYLVTQMGNDKSIKCEQNLGHDTMYWYKQDSKKFLKIMFSYNNKELIINETVPNRFSPKSPDKAHLNLHINSLELGDSAVYFCASNKLAGELFFGEGSRLTVL.

This clonotype was detected ten times or more. The rearrangement joins TRBV9 to TRBJ1-1; a possible D gene is TRBD1 (5 bases). The CDR3 contains 13 residues. In germline, CDR1 is SGDLS, CDR2 YYNGEE. Trimming left V 1 base short and J 1 base short, with 5 bases between. The chain's CDR3 is CASSVTGNTEAFF. CDR3 bases: TGTGCCAGCAGCGTAACAGGGAACACTGAAGCTTTCTTT. The complete variable domain, with remaining parts taken from reference TRBV9 and TRBJ1-1, reads DSGVTQTPKHLITATGQRVTLRCSPRSGDLSVYWYQQSLDQGLQFLIQYYNGEERAKGNILERFSAQQFPDLHSELNLSSLELGDSALYFCASSVTGNTEAFFGQGTRLTVV.

J is TRBJ1-2 and V is TRBV6-2 or TRBV6-3, with D maybe TRBD1 (5 bases). The V gene's germline CDR1 is MNHEY and CDR2 SVGEGT. Trimming stripped 0 bases from V and 4 bases from J, with 6 bases between. CDR3 length equals 13 residues. CDR3 in DNA: TGTGCCAGCAGTTACTCCGGGGGCTATGGCTACACCTTC. Translating gives CASSYSGGYGYTF.

This clonotype came up many times. The chain uses TRBV29-1 and TRBJ2-7; D may match TRBD1 or TRBD2 (5 bases each). Between the trimmed V and J ends, which lost 4 bases and 4 bases, there was a span of 14 bases. From germline, CDR1 is SQVTM and CDR2 ANQGSEA. This CDR3 contains 13 residues. DNA for the CDR3: TGCAGCGTTGTGGGGGACGGCCTTTACGAGCAGTACTTC. Protein: CSVVGDGLYEQYF.

Remarks on this clonotype: This is likely an artifact of a read error, given a far larger clone one base away. The rearrangement joins TRBV6-8 to TRBJ2-1; a possible D gene is TRBD2 (6 bases). From germline, CDR1 is MNHGY and CDR2 SAAAGT. V shed 5 bases and J shed 10 bases, with 27 bases lying between them. The CDR3 runs 17 residues. CDR3 nucleotide sequence: TGTGCCAGCAGTACTAGCCCGGGTGACGGGCGGTTCCACGAGCAGTTCTTC. It encodes CASSTSPGDGRFHEQFF.

As for this clonotype: It differs at one base from a far larger clone, so likely a read error. The chain couples TRBV29-1 to TRBJ2-1, with D possibly being TRBD1 (5 bases). Germline values: CDR1 SQVTM, CDR2 ANQGSEA. With 7 bases removed from V and 10 bases from J, the gap between germline ends came to 26 bases. This CDR3 is 15 amino acids long. The CDR3, as DNA: TGCAGCGCCCTCAGGGAAGAGTCCGCACGGGTAGAGCAGTTCTTC. It specifies CSALREESARVEQFF.

This clonotype was observed at least ten times. The CDR3 reads CASSLAQGRETQYF. In DNA, the CDR3 is TGTGCCAGCAGCTTAGCGCAGGGGCGAGAGACCCAGTACTTC. V and J are TRBV7-9 and TRBJ2-5; tentative D call: TRBD1 (6 bases). V shed 0 bases and J shed 4 bases, with 9 bases lying between them. Germline V gene data show CDR1 as SEHNR and CDR2 as FQNEAQ (reference sequence). CDR3 length: 14 amino acids.

This clonotype was seen many times. The V call is TRBV24-1, the J call TRBJ2-1; TRBD2 is a possible D gene (6 bases). There are 13 residues in the CDR3. Per the germline V gene, CDR1 is KGHDR and CDR2 is SFDVKD. Trimming pared 10 bases from V and 4 bases from J, leaving 13 bases between. This chain's CDR3 is CATSGVGYNEQFF. The CDR3 bases are TGTGCCACTAGCGGTGTGGGGTACAATGAGCAGTTCTTC.

Notes on this clonotype: The limits of the CDR3 on the DNA are not certain, so only TCRdb's listed CDR3 is given. The chain carries TRBV6-6 and TRBJ1-4. Germline V gene data show CDR1 as MNHNY and CDR2 as SVGAGI (reference sequence). Ends included, the CDR3 has 15 residues. The CDR3 sequence is CASRDFATNEKLFFF.

As for this clonotype: With a far larger clone one base away, a read error is the likely cause. The CDR3 bases are TGTGCCAGCACCCCGGGACCTGGAGAGACCCAGTTCTTC. It translates to CASTPGPGETQFF. The V and J genes are TRBV2 and TRBJ2-1; either TRBD1 or TRBD2 may supply D (5 bases each). The CDR3 runs 13 residues. V was clipped by 7 bases and J by 13 bases, with 20 bases between them. The germline gives CDR1 SNHLY, CDR2 FYNNEI.

This clonotype was observed at least ten times. J is TRBJ2-3 and V is TRBV2; no clear D gene. Germline V gene lookup returns CDR1 SNHLY and CDR2 FYNNEI. The CDR3 spans 12 residues. The V and J ends lost 8 bases and 1 base respectively, with 7 bases between them. CDR3 sequence (DNA): TGTGCCAGCTTCGAGGGCACAGATACGCAGTATTTT. This encodes CASFEGTDTQYF. Full variable domain (missing parts from reference TRBV2 and TRBJ2-3): EPEVTQTPSHQVTQMGQEVILRCVPISNHLYFYWYRQILGQKVEFLVSFYNNEISEKSEIFDDQFSVERPDGSNFTLKIRSTKLEDSAMYFCASFEGTDTQYFGPGTRLTVL.

Notes on this clonotype: A far larger clone is one base from this, pointing to a likely read error. The rearrangement uses TRBV13 and TRBJ2-3; 8 nucleotides agree with TRBD2. The germline V gene has CDR1 PRHDT and CDR2 FYEKMQ (reference sequence). The CDR3 contains 15 residues. The CDR3 bases are TGTGCCAGCAGGGGTCCAGCGGGAGAGGCAGATACGAAGTATTTT. Translating it yields CASRGPAGEADTKYF.

This clonotype was detected many times. The gene calls are TRBV7-9 and TRBJ1-1; D perhaps matches TRBD1 (6 bases). Between the trimmed V and J ends, which lost 4 bases and 5 bases, there was a span of 14 bases. This CDR3 is built from 14 residues. Per the germline V gene, CDR1 is SEHNR and CDR2 is FQNEAQ (reference sequence). The CDR3 nucleotides are TGTGCCAGCAGCTCATCAGGTACAGGGACTGAAGCTTTCTTT. Protein sequence: CASSSSGTGTEAFF. The full variable domain, rest sourced from reference TRBV7-9 and TRBJ1-1, is DTGVSQNPRHKITKRGQNVTFRCDPISEHNRLYWYRQTLGQGPEFLTYFQNEAQLEKSRLLSDRFSAERPKGSFSTLEIQRTEQGDSAMYLCASSSSGTGTEAFFGQGTRLTVV.

This clonotype was counted many times. The V and J genes are TRBV27 and TRBJ1-1, with 9 bases lining up with TRBD1. The CDR3 has 15 residues. V was clipped by 2 bases and J by 5 bases; unmatched bases: 6. Per the germline V gene, CDR1 is MNHEY and CDR2 is SMNVEV (reference sequence). The CDR3 protein is CASSLDGQGRTEAFF. CDR3 DNA sequence: TGTGCCAGCAGTTTAGACGGACAGGGGCGGACTGAAGCTTTCTTT.

This clonotype was seen many times. The chain uses TRBV7-9 and TRBJ2-2; 10 bases match TRBD1. The germline CDR1 and CDR2 sequences are SEHNR and FQNEAQ (reference sequence). This CDR3 contains 16 residues. Trimming took 4 bases from V and 4 from J; bases not matched to a gene: 6. The CDR3, as DNA: TGTGCCAGCAGCTCGACAGGGGGCGCCGGCACCGGGGAGCTGTTTTTT. Protein sequence: CASSSTGGAGTGELFF.

With respect to this clonotype: At one boundary the junction diverges from the germline segment, which might be a read error. The chain recombines TRBV15 with TRBJ2-7; 12 bases fit TRBD1. Germline CDR1 is LNHNV and CDR2 is YYDKDF (reference sequence). This CDR3 has 16 residues. The CDR3 spells CATSREGGQGAYEQNF. DNA for the CDR3: TGTGCCACCAGCAGAGAAGGGGGACAGGGGGCCTACGAGCAGAACTTC.

This clonotype was counted many times. The V call is TRBV3-1, the J call TRBJ1-5; D call uncertain. The CDR3 contains 14 residues. The germline V gene has CDR1 LGHDT and CDR2 YNNKEL (reference sequence). The ends were cut back, 4 bases at V and 0 bases at J, with 7 bases in the middle. CDR3 DNA sequence: TGTGCCAGCAGCCTGGAGGGTAGCAATCAGCCCCAGCATTTT. Protein product: CASSLEGSNQPQHF.

This clonotype was found many times. V usage is TRBV5-1 and J usage is TRBJ2-2; D ambiguous. The CDR3 spans 16 residues. The germline gives CDR1 SGHRS, CDR2 YFSETQ. V was clipped by 1 base and J by 0 bases, with 10 bases between them. The CDR3 is CASSLTGVPNTGELFF. The DNA of the CDR3 is TGCGCCAGCAGCTTGACCGGCGTTCCGAACACCGGGGAGCTGTTTTTT. Full variable domain (remainder filled in from reference TRBV5-1 and TRBJ2-2): KAGVTQTPRYLIKTRGQQVTLSCSPISGHRSVSWYQQTPGQGLQFLFEYFSETQRNKGNFPGRFSGRQFSNSRSEMNVSTLELGDSALYLCASSLTGVPNTGELFFGEGSRLTVL.

This rearrangement joins TRBV13 to TRBJ2-1; 7 bases are shared with TRBD2. Germline-derived CDR1 and CDR2 are PRHDT and FYEKMQ (reference sequence). With V trimmed by 6 bases and J by 1 base, 6 bases remained unmatched. CDR3 size: 15 residues. The CDR3 DNA reads TGTGCCAGCAGTGAAAGCGGGATATCCTACAATGAGCAGTTCTTC. Residues: CASSESGISYNEQFF.

Of note for this clonotype: A far larger clone is only one base removed, so a read error is likely. This chain uses TRBV6-1 with TRBJ2-1; TRBD1 might be the D (6 bases). This CDR3 has 19 residues. Per germline, CDR1 MNHNS and CDR2 SASEGT. CDR3 in DNA: TGTGCCATCAGCGGATTCAGGTCGCAGGGGAGTAGCTCCTACAATGAGCAGATCTTC. Translation: CAISGFRSQGSSSYNEQIF.

This clonotype was detected many times. J is TRBJ1-6 and V is TRBV12-5; perhaps TRBD1 as D (6 bases). The CDR3 is 16 residues long. The germline V and J ends were trimmed by 7 bases and 8 bases, with 21 bases remaining between them. Per the germline V gene, CDR1 is LGHNT and CDR2 is FRNRAP. The CDR3 DNA reads TGTGCTAGTGCCTCCACGGTAACAGGGATTTATTCACCCCTCCACTTT. Its protein is CASASTVTGIYSPLHF.

This clonotype has ten or more counts. The V call is TRBV29-1, the J call TRBJ2-3, with D possibly being TRBD2 (7 bases). Germline V gene sequence: CDR1 SQVTM, CDR2 ANQGSEA. The length of the CDR3 is 14 residues. Trimming removed 7 bases from V and 3 bases from J, with 17 bases in between. CDR3 DNA: TGCAGCGGGTGGGGGGGGGCAGCTACAGATACGCAGTATTTT. This sequence encodes CSGWGGAATDTQYF.